Sequencing of this T cell receptor (beta chain) was carried out in a study of regulatory dendritic cells for organ transplantation (dated by TCRdb to 2017 to 2019). In the study overall: TCRbeta repertoires were sequenced from sorted naive and memory CD4+ and CD8+ T cells before and after allostimulation with regulatory or mature dendritic cells. Points the paper makes about the study in general: Of the resting subsets, the one holding the most alloreactive TCR clonotypes was memory CD8+ T cells. Only a couple of subjects were sequenced, and the authors noted considerable between-individual heterogeneity in the alloreactive memory CD8+ T cell pool. Expansion of memory CD8+ clones was induced by allostimulation in both subjects, but more limited expansion appeared to be induced by regulatory dendritic cells than by mature dendritic cells. Naive CD4+ and CD8+ T cells showed highly diverse repertoires, whereas memory cells were less diverse and memory CD8+ cells were the most oligoclonal.

The TCRbeta CDR3 regions were amplified in a multiplexed two-step PCR with Vbeta-specific forward primers and Jbeta-specific reverse primers. TCRbeta libraries were sequenced on an Illumina instrument through the immunoSEQ service. The study's own analysis went as follows. IMGT annotation was used to assign V, D and J genes, and synthetic CDR3 analogues were used to correct counts for multiplex PCR bias. The immunoSEQ Analyzer calculated repertoire clonality as one minus the normalized Shannon entropy. Whether a clone counted as expanded was decided by Fisher's exact test with Benjamini-Hochberg false discovery rate control and a two-tailed cutoff of P<0.01. TCRdb holds this immuneACCESS table with in-frame rearrangements only. Some clones are missing; in checked studies, unresolved V genes explain under half, and the rest has no known cause. The DNA gave D and trimming, while V, J and clone size come from that table. The table for this sample lists 30,000 or so clones; roughly 84% of them were counted only once. 0.4% to 0.45% of the sample is held by the ten biggest clonotypes.

This clone has only one observation. Its antigen is still unknown. No qualities accompany the bases; no much larger clone lies one base away. FACS was used to sort CD4+ or CD8+ cells into naive T cells (CD45RA+) and memory T cells (CD45RO+). A couple of healthy control subjects provided the T cells used for TCR sequencing. For the mixed lymphocyte reactions, sorted T cell subsets left unstimulated acted as baseline controls. Genomic DNA was extracted with the Qiagen DNeasy Blood & Tissue Kit. From a lookup of the germline V gene, CDR1 and CDR2 are KGHSH and LQKENI. Inclusive of the bounding cysteine and phenylalanine, the CDR3 is 16 residues long. The kept DNA is CDR3 alone, 48 bases in frame from the first base. The V end gives up 2 bases and the J end 1 base, leaving 4 bases in the junction not matched to a gene.

This TCR came from a human donor in good health. The V gene is TRBV18 and the J gene is TRBJ1-3; 8 central bases correspond to TRBD1. Sequenced sample: naive CD8+ T cells from blood. Sample cell subset or site, as interpreted from the label and publication: CD45RA+ naive T cells. The sequenced DNA: TGTGCCAGCTCACCAGAGACAGGGGCGTCTGGAAACACCATATATTTT. This yields the protein CASSPETGASGNTIYF.